The rows below give T cell receptor beta chains drawn from one sample of a study of PD-L1 blockade in urothelial cancer. The data were produced by immunoSEQ multiplex PCR, yet TCRdb's version contains in-frame clones alone and is incomplete. The sample lists around 79,000 clones, around four fifths occurring once. The sequencing here drew on PBMCs, taken around atezolizumab (anti-PD-L1) treatment. The receptors were sampled from a man between 35 and 55 years old with urothelial cancer. Each CDR3 is given with its conserved first and last residue. A D gene is named only where the DNA matches it firmly. Part of the rows lack a size; the others show once, few, many or a class for expanded clones.

TRBJ1-1 | TRBV30 | NA | NA | TGTGCCTGGAGCCGACAGCTCACTGAAGCTTTCTTT | CAWSRQLTEAFF
TRBJ1-1 | TRBV6-5 | NA | TRBD1 | TGTGCCAGCAGTAAGACAGGGGTAGGGAACACTGAAGCTTTCTTT | CASSKTGVGNTEAFF
TRBJ2-7 | TRBV7-6 | NA | NA | TGTGCCAGCAGCCCCTCTAGATCCTACGAGCAGTACTTC | CASSPSRSYEQYF
TRBJ2-7 | TRBV6-1 | NA | TRBD1 | TGTGCCAGCCTGGACAGGGGGGCCTACGAGCAGTACTTC | CASLDRGAYEQYF
TRBJ2-5 | TRBV18 | NA | NA | TGTGCCAGCTCACCTCTTCGGGATCTTCAAGAGACCCAGTACTTC | CASSPLRDLQETQYF
TRBJ2-7 | TRBV6-1 | NA | NA | TGTGCCAGCAGTGAAATCCGCGAGCAGTACTTC | CASSEIREQYF
TRBJ2-1 | TRBV18 | once | TRBD1 | TGTGCCAGCTCACCACAGTCCTGGGACAGGCTTCAGATCTCATTGGGGCAGTTCTTC | CASSPQSWDRLQISLGQFF
TRBJ2-3 | TRBV21-1 | NA | NA | TGTGCCAGCAGCAAAGCCTTGGTAGCGGGAGAAGATACGCAGTATTTT | CASSKALVAGEDTQYF
TRBJ1-5 | TRBV6-1 | NA | TRBD1 | TGTGCCAGCAGTCTATCAGGGGGGAATCAGCCCCAGCATTTT | CASSLSGGNQPQHF
TRBJ2-7 | TRBV10-1 | NA | TRBD2 | TGCGCCAGCAGCCCGACTAGCGACTCCTACGAGCAGTACTTC | CASSPTSDSYEQYF
TRBJ2-5 | TRBV25-1 | NA | NA | TGTGCCAGCAGTGAATTACGGGGACTTAGCCAAGAGACCCAGTACTTC | CASSELRGLSQETQYF
TRBJ1-5 | TRBV6-5 | NA | TRBD1 | TGTGCCAGTGGGACAGGGAGAGATCAGCCCCAGCATTTT | CASGTGRDQPQHF
TRBJ2-2 | TRBV7-8 | NA | NA | TGTGCCAGCAGAGGCGGGAACACCGGGGAGCTGTTTTTT | CASRGGNTGELFF
TRBJ2-3 | TRBV7-3 | NA | NA | TGTGCCAGCAGCCTGGATGGGGGCTCCTGGGCAGATACGCAGTATTTT | CASSLDGGSWADTQYF